This T cell receptor beta chain was documented in a study of blood T cells in healthy people across ages. Overall study findings and caveats: Greater diversity and more naive CD4+ cells were seen in long-lived donors than in aged donors.

A sample-barcoded 5' primer and a J-beta primer mix were used in a second PCR of about 6 to 12 cycles. Every single cDNA molecule received a tag from a template-switch adaptor with 12 random nucleotides. A minimum of 3 million CDR3-containing paired-end reads was obtained for each sample. TCRdb called the 5' RACE reads again in MiXCR, with one record for every CDR3 protein. The sample includes fewer than 800,000 distinct CDR3 sequences, roughly 32% of them seen just once. This clonotype was detected many times. Its antigen is unknown. The germline V and J ends were trimmed by 2 bases and 8 bases, with 12 bases remaining between them. This CDR3 region has 13 residues. Germline V gives CDR1 MGHDK, CDR2 SYGVNS. At least 7 million PBMCs were isolated per sample.

The chain has TRBV25-1 and TRBJ1-2; D remains ambiguous. Sequencing was carried out using blood. The sequence derives from a woman at least 80 years old in good health. This CDR3 is CASSEAGFPGYTF. The CDR3 DNA is TGTGCCAGCAGTGAAGCAGGCTTCCCCGGCTACACCTTC.